This TCR beta chain derives from a study of CD8+CD57+ T cells in acquired aplastic anemia. Turning to the study itself: Yields of DNA that came from sorted CD4+ and CD8+ cells averaged about 3 ug.

Genomic DNA, serving as template, underwent TCR beta VDJ and CDR3 profiling. MiXCR, run by TCRdb on the reads, gives a single entry per CDR3 protein. The profile shows approximately 470,000 distinct CDR3 sequences, approximately 32% of them singletons. Individuals selected for sequencing had exhibited CD8+CD57+ cell expansion on flow cytometry. V gave up 4 bases and J gave up 3 bases; unmatched junction bases: 3. The CDR3 spans 14 residues. CDR1 is SGHVS, CDR2 FNYEAQ, per germline. This clonotype originated in a human donor with aplastic anemia. Sequenced: sorted CD4+, CD8+, or CD8+CD57+ T cells (not recorded which) from PBMCs. The chain couples TRBV7-6 to TRBJ1-2; 9 bases fit TRBD1. DNA for the CDR3: TGTGCCAGCAGCTCCCGACAGGGGGACTATGGCTACACCTTC. Protein product: CASSSRQGDYGYTF.